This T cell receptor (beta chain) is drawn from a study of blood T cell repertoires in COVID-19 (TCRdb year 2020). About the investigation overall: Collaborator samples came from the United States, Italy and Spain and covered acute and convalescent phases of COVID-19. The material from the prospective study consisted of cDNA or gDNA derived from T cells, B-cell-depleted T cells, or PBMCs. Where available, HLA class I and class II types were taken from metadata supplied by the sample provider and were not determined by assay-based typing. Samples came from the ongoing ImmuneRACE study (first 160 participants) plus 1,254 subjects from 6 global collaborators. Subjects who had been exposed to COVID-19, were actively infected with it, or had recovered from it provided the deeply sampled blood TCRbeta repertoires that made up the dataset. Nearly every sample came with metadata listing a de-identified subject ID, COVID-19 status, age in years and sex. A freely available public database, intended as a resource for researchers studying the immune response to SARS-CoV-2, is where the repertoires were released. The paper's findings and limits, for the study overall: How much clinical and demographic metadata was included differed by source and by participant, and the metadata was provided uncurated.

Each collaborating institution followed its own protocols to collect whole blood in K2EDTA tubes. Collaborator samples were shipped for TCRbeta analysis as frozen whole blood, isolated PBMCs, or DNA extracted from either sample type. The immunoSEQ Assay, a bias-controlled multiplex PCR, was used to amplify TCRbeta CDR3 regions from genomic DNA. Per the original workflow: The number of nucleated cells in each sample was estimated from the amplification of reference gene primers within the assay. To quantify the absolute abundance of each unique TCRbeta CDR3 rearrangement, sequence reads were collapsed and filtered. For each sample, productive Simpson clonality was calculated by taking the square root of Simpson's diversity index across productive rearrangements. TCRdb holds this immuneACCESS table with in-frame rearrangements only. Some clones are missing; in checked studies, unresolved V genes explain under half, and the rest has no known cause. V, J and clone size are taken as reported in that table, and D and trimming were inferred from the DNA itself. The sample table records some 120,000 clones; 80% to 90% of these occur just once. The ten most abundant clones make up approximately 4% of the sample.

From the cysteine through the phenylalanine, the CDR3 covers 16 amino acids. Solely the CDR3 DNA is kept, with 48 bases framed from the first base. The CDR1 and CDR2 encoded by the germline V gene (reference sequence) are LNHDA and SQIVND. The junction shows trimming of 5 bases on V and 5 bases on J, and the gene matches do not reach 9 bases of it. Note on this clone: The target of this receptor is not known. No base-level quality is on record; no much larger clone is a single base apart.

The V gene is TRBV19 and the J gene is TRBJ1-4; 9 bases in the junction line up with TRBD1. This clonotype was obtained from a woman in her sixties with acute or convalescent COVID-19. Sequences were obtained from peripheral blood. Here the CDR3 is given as CASSPLGGQGNEKLFF. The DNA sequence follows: TGTGCCAGTAGTCCCCTCGGGGGACAGGGAAATGAAAAACTGTTTTTT.